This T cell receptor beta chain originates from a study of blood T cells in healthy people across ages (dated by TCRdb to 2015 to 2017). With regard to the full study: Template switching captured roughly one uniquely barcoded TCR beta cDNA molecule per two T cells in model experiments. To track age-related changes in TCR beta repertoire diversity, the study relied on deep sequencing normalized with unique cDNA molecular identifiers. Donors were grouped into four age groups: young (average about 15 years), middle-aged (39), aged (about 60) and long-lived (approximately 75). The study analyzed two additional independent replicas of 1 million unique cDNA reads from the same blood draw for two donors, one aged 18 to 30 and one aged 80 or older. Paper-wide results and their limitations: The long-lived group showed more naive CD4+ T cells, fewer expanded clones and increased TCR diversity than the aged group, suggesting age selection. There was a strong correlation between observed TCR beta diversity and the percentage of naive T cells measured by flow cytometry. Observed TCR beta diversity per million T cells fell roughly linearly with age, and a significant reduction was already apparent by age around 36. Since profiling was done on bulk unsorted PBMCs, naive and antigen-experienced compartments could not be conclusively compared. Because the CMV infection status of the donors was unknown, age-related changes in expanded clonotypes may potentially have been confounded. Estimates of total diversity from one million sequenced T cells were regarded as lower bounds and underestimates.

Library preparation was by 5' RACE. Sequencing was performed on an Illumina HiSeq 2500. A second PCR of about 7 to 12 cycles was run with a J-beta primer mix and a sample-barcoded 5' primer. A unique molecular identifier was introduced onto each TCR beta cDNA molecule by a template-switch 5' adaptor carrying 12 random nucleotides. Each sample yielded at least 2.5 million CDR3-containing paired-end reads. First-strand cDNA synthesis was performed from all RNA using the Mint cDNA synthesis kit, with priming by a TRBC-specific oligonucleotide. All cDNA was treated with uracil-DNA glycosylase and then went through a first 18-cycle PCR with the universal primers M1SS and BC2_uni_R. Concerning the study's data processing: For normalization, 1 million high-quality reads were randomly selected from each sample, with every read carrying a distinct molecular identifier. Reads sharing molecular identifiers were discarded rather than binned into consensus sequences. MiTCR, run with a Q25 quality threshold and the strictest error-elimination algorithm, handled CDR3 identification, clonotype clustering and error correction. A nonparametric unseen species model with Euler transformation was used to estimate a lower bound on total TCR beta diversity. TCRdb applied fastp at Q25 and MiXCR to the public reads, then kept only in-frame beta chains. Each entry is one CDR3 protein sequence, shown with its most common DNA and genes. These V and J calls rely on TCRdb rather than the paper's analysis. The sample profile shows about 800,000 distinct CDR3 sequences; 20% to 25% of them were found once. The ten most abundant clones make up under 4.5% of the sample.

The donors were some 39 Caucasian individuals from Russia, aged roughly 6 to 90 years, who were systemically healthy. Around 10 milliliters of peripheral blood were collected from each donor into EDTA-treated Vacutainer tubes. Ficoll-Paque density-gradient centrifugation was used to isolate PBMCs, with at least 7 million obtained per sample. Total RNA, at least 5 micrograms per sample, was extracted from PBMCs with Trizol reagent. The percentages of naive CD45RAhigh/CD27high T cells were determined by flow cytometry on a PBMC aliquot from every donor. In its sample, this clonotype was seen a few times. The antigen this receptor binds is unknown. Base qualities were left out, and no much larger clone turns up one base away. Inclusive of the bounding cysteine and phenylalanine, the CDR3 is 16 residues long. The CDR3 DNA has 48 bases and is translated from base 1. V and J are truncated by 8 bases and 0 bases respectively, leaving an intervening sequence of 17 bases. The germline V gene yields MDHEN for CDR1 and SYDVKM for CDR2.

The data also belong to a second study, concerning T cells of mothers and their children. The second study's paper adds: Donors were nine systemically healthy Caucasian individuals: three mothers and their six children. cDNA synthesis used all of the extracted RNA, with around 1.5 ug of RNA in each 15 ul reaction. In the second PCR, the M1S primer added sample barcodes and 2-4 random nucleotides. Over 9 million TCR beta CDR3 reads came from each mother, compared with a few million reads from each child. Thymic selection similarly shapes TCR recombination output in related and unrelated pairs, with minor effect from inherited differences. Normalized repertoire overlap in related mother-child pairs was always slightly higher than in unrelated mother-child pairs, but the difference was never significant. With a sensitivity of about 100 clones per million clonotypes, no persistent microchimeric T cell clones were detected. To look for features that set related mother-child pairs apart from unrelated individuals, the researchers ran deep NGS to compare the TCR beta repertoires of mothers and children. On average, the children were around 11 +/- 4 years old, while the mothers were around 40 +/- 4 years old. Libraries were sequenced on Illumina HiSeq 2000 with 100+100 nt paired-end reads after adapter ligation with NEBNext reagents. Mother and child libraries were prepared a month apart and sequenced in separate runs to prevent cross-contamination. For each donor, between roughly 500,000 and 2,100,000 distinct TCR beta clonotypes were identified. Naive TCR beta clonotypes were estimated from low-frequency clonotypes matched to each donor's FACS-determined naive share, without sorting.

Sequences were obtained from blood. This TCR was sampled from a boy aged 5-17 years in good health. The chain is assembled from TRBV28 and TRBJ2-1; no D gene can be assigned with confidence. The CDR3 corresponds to CASSLDQVSSYNEQFF. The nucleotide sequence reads TGTGCCAGCTCTCTAGACCAGGTCAGCTCCTACAATGAGCAGTTCTTC.